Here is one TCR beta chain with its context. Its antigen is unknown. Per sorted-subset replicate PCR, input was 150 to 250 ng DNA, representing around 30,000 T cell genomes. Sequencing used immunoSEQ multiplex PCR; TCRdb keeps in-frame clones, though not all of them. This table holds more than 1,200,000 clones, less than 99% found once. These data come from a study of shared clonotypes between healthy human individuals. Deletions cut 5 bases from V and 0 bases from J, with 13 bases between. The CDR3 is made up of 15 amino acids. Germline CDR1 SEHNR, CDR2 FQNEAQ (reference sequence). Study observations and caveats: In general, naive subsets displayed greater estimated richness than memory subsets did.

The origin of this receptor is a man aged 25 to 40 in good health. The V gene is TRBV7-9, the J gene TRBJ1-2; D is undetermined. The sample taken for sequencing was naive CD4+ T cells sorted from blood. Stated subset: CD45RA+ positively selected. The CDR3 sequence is CASSQGVRTNYGYTF. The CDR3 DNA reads TGTGCCAGCAGCCAAGGAGTCAGAACTAACTATGGCTACACCTTC.